This T cell receptor (beta chain) was retrieved from a study of chemoradiotherapy in HPV16-positive cancers. Whole-study results and caveats: Non-HPV-specific T cells did not expand in tumors during treatment, whereas candidate HPV-specific clones and E7-related motifs did. HPV-responsive T-cell expansion during chemoradiotherapy was linked to improved recurrence-free survival in HPV16-positive patients.

The repertoire was sequenced with immunoSEQ multiplex PCR; TCRdb's copy has only in-frame clones and lacks some. Of over 10,000 clones listed, around 90% were seen once; the top ten hold roughly 5.2%. Repeated repertoire sampling spanned the course of chemoradiotherapy. Losses at the gene ends were 2 bases for V and 1 base for J; bases not matched to a gene: 16. CDR1 SGHDN and CDR2 FVKESK come from the germline V gene. The CDR3 runs 20 residues. Of note for this clone: The antigen is not known.

The gene calls are TRBV14 and TRBJ2-1, with 8 bases aligning to TRBD2. This clonotype was sampled from a human donor with HPV-associated anogenital cancer. This specimen consisted of blood, obtained from a patient who underwent chemoradiotherapy. This CDR3 reads CASSQRVGGASGTSYNEQFF. CDR3 nucleotide sequence: TGTGCCAGCAGCCAACGTGTCGGGGGGGCTTCAGGAACTTCCTACAATGAGCAGTTCTTC.